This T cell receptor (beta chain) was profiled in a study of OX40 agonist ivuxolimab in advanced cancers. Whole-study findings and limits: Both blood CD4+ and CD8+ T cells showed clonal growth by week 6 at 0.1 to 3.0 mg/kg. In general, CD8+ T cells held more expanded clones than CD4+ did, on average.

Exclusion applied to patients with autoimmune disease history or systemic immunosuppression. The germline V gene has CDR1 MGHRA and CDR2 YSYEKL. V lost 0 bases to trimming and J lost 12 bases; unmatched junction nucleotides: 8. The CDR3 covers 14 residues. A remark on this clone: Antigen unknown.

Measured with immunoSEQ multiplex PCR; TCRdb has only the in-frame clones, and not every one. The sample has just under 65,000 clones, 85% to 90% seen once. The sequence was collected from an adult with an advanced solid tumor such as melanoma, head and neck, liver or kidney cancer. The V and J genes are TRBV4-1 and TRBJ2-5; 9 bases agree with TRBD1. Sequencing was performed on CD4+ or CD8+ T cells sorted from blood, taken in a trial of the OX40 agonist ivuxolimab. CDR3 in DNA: TGCGCCAGCAGCCAAGATTTTTTTGGGACAGGGAAGTACTTC. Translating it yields CASSQDFFGTGKYF.